This T cell receptor beta chain was observed in a study of blood T cells in healthy people across ages. Study-level points and caveats: It was held that the diversity estimates obtained from one million T cells were underestimates. Changes in expanded clonotypes were possibly confounded, as the CMV status of donors was unknown.

Then a second PCR, running roughly 6 to 11 cycles, was carried out with a sample-barcoded 5' primer and a J-beta primer mix. Each single sample gave us at least 2.5 million CDR3-containing paired-end reads. TCRdb redid the calling of the 5' RACE reads with MiXCR, one entry per CDR3 protein. Found here are 1.5 million to 1.9 million distinct CDR3 sequences, 42% of them singletons; the top ten hold just over 4%. This clonotype was observed a handful of times. Its antigen is unknown. The CDR3 totals 16 residues. Losses at the gene ends were 4 bases for V and 2 bases for J; bases not matched to a gene: 6.

The J gene is TRBJ2-3, the V gene TRBV12-3 or TRBV12-4, with 10 bases identical to TRBD2. The source is a woman aged 18-29 years in good health. The sequencing input was blood. The CDR3 here is CASSYQLAGLTDTQYF. The CDR3 DNA is TGTGCCAGCAGTTATCAACTAGCGGGGCTCACAGATACGCAGTATTTT.